Sequencing of this TCR beta chain was carried out in a study of T cell repertoires in cytomegalovirus infection. About the research overall: Public TCR beta signatures indicated both CMV infection and matching HLA type.

Whole-study findings and limits: Identification of carriers of CMV plus the relevant HLA was achieved through cumulative public TCR beta family frequency. HLA-C-restricted CMV-specific TCR beta clonotypes were dominant in the ex vivo response.

About this clonotype: The antigen is undetermined.

TCRdb reprocessed the reads with MiXCR, giving one entry per CDR3 protein. The sample yields 150,000 to 200,000 distinct CDR3 sequences, nearly 9.5% seen once. From germline, CDR1 is MDHEN and CDR2 SYDVKM. With 6 bases removed from V and 2 bases from J, the gap between germline ends came to 14 bases. The CDR3 runs to 15 residues. The V gene is TRBV28, the J gene TRBJ2-1; maybe TRBD1 (5 bases). The sequence derives from a human donor in good health (CMV status not recorded). Some clones in this sample may be carry-over from other donors' samples. Sequenced: PBMCs. The CDR3 reads CASRGWTRTYNEQFF. In DNA form, the CDR3 reads TGTGCCAGCAGGGGATGGACACGTACCTACAATGAGCAGTTCTTC.